A selection of T cell receptor beta chains follows, all from one sample in a study of OX40 agonist ivuxolimab in advanced cancers. Sequenced by immunoSEQ multiplex PCR; TCRdb stores in-frame clones only, minus some. This table holds under 200,000 clones, 85% to 95% found once. The sequencing used CD4+ or CD8+ T cells sorted from blood, collected in a trial of the OX40 agonist ivuxolimab. These receptors all stem from an adult with an advanced solid tumor such as melanoma, head and neck, liver or kidney cancer. CDR3s include the opening cysteine and the closing phenylalanine or tryptophan. D genes are given only for firm matches. The size field is filled for only some rows; it gives once, few, many or a size class.

v_gene: TRBV6-5; len: 14; abundance: NA; d_gene: NA; j_gene: TRBJ1-6; CDR3nt: TGTGCCAGCAGCCACGGGCAGGGAGGTTCACCCCTCCACTTT; CDR3aa: CASSHGQGGSPLHF
v_gene: TRBV6-6; len: 12; abundance: once; d_gene: NA; j_gene: TRBJ1-5; CDR3nt: TGTGCCAGCAGTGCCTCCGGTCAGCCCCAGCATTTT; CDR3aa: CASSASGQPQHF
v_gene: TRBV19; len: 14; abundance: NA; d_gene: NA; j_gene: TRBJ1-6; CDR3nt: TGTGCCAGTAGTTGGGAAGGCGAGAATTCACCCCTCCACTTT; CDR3aa: CASSWEGENSPLHF
v_gene: TRBV5-1; len: 13; abundance: once; d_gene: NA; j_gene: TRBJ2-7; CDR3nt: TGCGCCAGCAGCTTGGAAGGGTCCTACGAGCAGTACTTC; CDR3aa: CASSLEGSYEQYF
v_gene: TRBV7-9; len: 13; abundance: NA; d_gene: NA; j_gene: TRBJ2-3; CDR3nt: TGTGCCAGCAGCTCACCCAGGACAGATACGCAGTATTTT; CDR3aa: CASSSPRTDTQYF
v_gene: TRBV18; len: 15; abundance: NA; d_gene: TRBD1; j_gene: TRBJ1-5; CDR3nt: TGTGCCAGCTCACGGGACAGGGTGAGCAATCAGCCCCAGCATTTT; CDR3aa: CASSRDRVSNQPQHF
v_gene: TRBV19; len: 14; abundance: NA; d_gene: NA; j_gene: TRBJ1-5; CDR3nt: TGTGCCAGTAAACTCGACAGAAGCAATCAGCCCCAGCATTTT; CDR3aa: CASKLDRSNQPQHF
v_gene: TRBV19; len: 16; abundance: NA; d_gene: NA; j_gene: TRBJ2-1; CDR3nt: TGTGCCAGTAGAGGGATGGGGAGGACCTCCTACAATGAGCAGTTCTTC; CDR3aa: CASRGMGRTSYNEQFF
v_gene: TRBV5-1; len: 13; abundance: NA; d_gene: NA; j_gene: TRBJ1-1; CDR3nt: TGCGCCAGCAGCTTGGAGGACAGTTCTGAAGCTTTCTTT; CDR3aa: CASSLEDSSEAFF
v_gene: TRBV9; len: 15; abundance: NA; d_gene: NA; j_gene: TRBJ1-3; CDR3nt: TGTGCCAGCAGCGTAGACGGGATCTCTGGAAACACCATATATTTT; CDR3aa: CASSVDGISGNTIYF
v_gene: TRBV7-2; len: 13; abundance: NA; d_gene: NA; j_gene: TRBJ1-1; CDR3nt: TGTGCCAGCCGGGGGCGTAGGAACACTGAAGCTTTCTTT; CDR3aa: CASRGRRNTEAFF
v_gene: TRBV11-2; len: 15; abundance: NA; d_gene: NA; j_gene: TRBJ1-3; CDR3nt: TGTGCCAGCGGGGGTCAGATCAGCTCTGGAAACACCATATATTTT; CDR3aa: CASGGQISSGNTIYF
v_gene: TRBV4-3; len: 14; abundance: NA; d_gene: NA; j_gene: TRBJ2-1; CDR3nt: TGCGCCAGCAGCCAAGATCTAGGTTACTATGAGCAGTTCTTC; CDR3aa: CASSQDLGYYEQFF
v_gene: TRBV6-5; len: 12; abundance: NA; d_gene: NA; j_gene: TRBJ1-6; CDR3nt: TGTGCCAGCAGGGAACAGGGTTTACCCCTCCACTTT; CDR3aa: CASREQGLPLHF
v_gene: TRBV10-1; len: 15; abundance: once; d_gene: NA; j_gene: TRBJ2-7; CDR3nt: TGCGCCAGCAGCGTGGGGGGTCAGGCCCCCTACGAGCAGTACTTC; CDR3aa: CASSVGGQAPYEQYF
v_gene: TRBV28; len: 19; abundance: NA; d_gene: NA; j_gene: TRBJ1-6; CDR3nt: TGTGCCAGCAGGCCCCGGGACATAGGACTCCATCCCAATAATTCACCCCTCCACTTT; CDR3aa: CASRPRDIGLHPNNSPLHF
v_gene: TRBV7-2; len: 19; abundance: NA; d_gene: NA; j_gene: TRBJ1-4; CDR3nt: TGTGCCAGCAGCTTACGTTGGGGCAGCGTGACACCCAAACAAGAAAAACTGTTTTTT; CDR3aa: CASSLRWGSVTPKQEKLFF
v_gene: TRBV7-2; len: 16; abundance: once; d_gene: TRBD2; j_gene: TRBJ2-7; CDR3nt: TGTGCCAGCAGCTCACAGGGAGCGGGAGCGACCTACGAGCAGTACTTC; CDR3aa: CASSSQGAGATYEQYF
v_gene: TRBV5-4; len: 15; abundance: NA; d_gene: TRBD2; j_gene: TRBJ2-7; CDR3nt: TGTGCCAGCAGCTTGACCCTAGCGGGGACCTACGAGCAGTACTTC; CDR3aa: CASSLTLAGTYEQYF
v_gene: TRBV10-3; len: 13; abundance: once; d_gene: TRBD2; j_gene: TRBJ2-1; CDR3nt: TGTGCCATCAGTGAGAGCGGGAGGGATGAGCAGTTCTTC; CDR3aa: CAISESGRDEQFF
v_gene: TRBV28; len: 14; abundance: NA; d_gene: NA; j_gene: TRBJ2-5; CDR3nt: TGTGCCAGCAGTCCCCGGCAGGGATCTGAGACCCAGTACTTC; CDR3aa: CASSPRQGSETQYF
v_gene: TRBV19; len: 13; abundance: NA; d_gene: NA; j_gene: TRBJ2-2; CDR3nt: TGTGCCAGTAGTAGGTCGGCCACCGGGGAGCTGTTTTTT; CDR3aa: CASSRSATGELFF
v_gene: TRBV29-1; len: 13; abundance: NA; d_gene: TRBD1; j_gene: TRBJ1-2; CDR3nt: TGCAGCGTCACCGGACAGGGGTACTATGGCTACACCTTC; CDR3aa: CSVTGQGYYGYTF
v_gene: TRBV9; len: 14; abundance: NA; d_gene: TRBD1; j_gene: TRBJ1-1; CDR3nt: TGTGCCAGCAGCGTTGGGACAGGAGGCACTGAAGCTTTCTTT; CDR3aa: CASSVGTGGTEAFF
v_gene: TRBV14; len: 14; abundance: NA; d_gene: NA; j_gene: TRBJ2-1; CDR3nt: TGTGCCAGCAGCCCCGGGCTCCCCTACGATGAGCAGTTCTTC; CDR3aa: CASSPGLPYDEQFF
v_gene: TRBV7-9; len: 14; abundance: NA; d_gene: NA; j_gene: TRBJ2-1; CDR3nt: TGTGCCAGCAGTTTGGCAGGGACTTATAGTGAGCAGTTCTTC; CDR3aa: CASSLAGTYSEQFF
v_gene: TRBV4-3; len: 16; abundance: NA; d_gene: NA; j_gene: TRBJ2-1; CDR3nt: TGCGCCAGCAGCCAAGTAGGGGCGGGGAGAAACAATGAGCAGTTCTTC; CDR3aa: CASSQVGAGRNNEQFF